The clone carrying this T cell receptor (beta chain) was recorded only once. This record comes from a study of CD8 T cells in Susac syndrome. The RNA, roughly 0.45 to 1 ug, was put through reverse transcription using random hexamers. MiXCR was run by TCRdb on the immunoSEQ multiplex PCR reads, yielding one entry per CDR3 protein. In the table there are fewer than 200,000 distinct CDR3 sequences, more than 85% of which are singletons. The CDR3 totals 12 residues. From germline, CDR1 is DFQATT and CDR2 SNEGSKA (reference sequence). V lost 6 bases, J lost 0 bases, and 6 bases lay in between. J is TRBJ1-5 and V is TRBV20-1; D is ambiguous. The TCR originated in a human donor with Susac syndrome. Sample: CD4+ T cells from PBMCs. CDR3 region: CSAIYSNQPQHF. DNA of the CDR3: TGCAGTGCAATTTATAGCAATCAGCCCCAGCATTTT.